The T cell receptor (beta chain) under discussion was sequenced for a study of blood T cell repertoires in COVID-19. Whole-study context: Acute and convalescent COVID-19 samples came from the United States, Italy and Spain. PBMCs, B-cell-depleted T cells, or T cells were the source of the cDNA or gDNA that made up the material.

The CDR3 loop spans 15 amino acids. CDR1 is SGHRS and CDR2 is YFSETQ in the germline V gene. Trimming shortened V by 6 bases and J by 0 bases, and 16 bases separated the two germline ends. In the original processing: Reference gene primer amplification gave nucleated cell count estimates. The method was immunoSEQ multiplex PCR; TCRdb's version includes in-frame clones alone and lacks a portion of them. D and trimming were read from the DNA, whereas the V and J calls and clone size are those reported in that table. The repertoire holds about 94,000 clones, with 87% as singletons. This TCR derives from a human donor with acute or convalescent COVID-19. The donor label of this sample is uncertain. The gene calls are TRBV5-1 and TRBJ2-7, with unresolved D. What was sequenced was peripheral blood. In nucleotides, the CDR3 is TGCGCCAGCATGGTCGGTGGTTCGAGCTCCTACGAGCAGTACTTC. Amino acids: CASMVGGSSSYEQYF.